This T cell receptor beta chain appears in the sequencing data of a study of shared clonotypes between healthy human individuals. The overall study: The donor group consisted of two women and three men, aged 18 to 49. Whole-study results and caveats: Sampling included only blood; tissue repertoires likely differ.

Germline assignment: CDR1 KGHSH and CDR2 LQKENI. CDR3 length: 14 residues. V shed 5 bases and J shed 6 bases, with 14 bases lying between them. Original handling: As immunoSEQ supplied junction-only sequences (without quality scores), filtering differed. Using immunoSEQ multiplex PCR, the repertoire was profiled, and TCRdb retains in-frame clones only, with some absent. The V and J calls and clone size were taken over from that table, and D and trimming were inferred from the DNA. The data contain over a million clones, 95% to 97% of them singletons. This clone has a handful of counts. The antigen remains unidentified.

The chain has TRBV18 and TRBJ2-4, with no clear D. Sequenced: naive CD4+ T cells sorted from blood. Subset specified: CD45RA+ positively selected. This sequence originates from a man younger than 45 in good health. CDR3 nucleotides: TGTGCCAGCTCAAAGCTGGTCCCGGCAAACATTCAGTACTTC. Translation gives CASSKLVPANIQYF.